The rows below give T cell receptor beta chains drawn from one sample of a study of CD8+CD57+ T cells in acquired aplastic anemia. TCRdb reanalysed the reads using MiXCR and keeps one entry per CDR3 protein. The profile covers about 180,000 distinct CDR3 sequences, with around 63% appearing a single time and about 39% taken by the ten largest. The material sequenced was sorted CD4+, CD8+, or CD8+CD57+ T cells (not recorded which) from PBMCs. The receptors derive from a human donor with aplastic anemia. CDR3s include the opening cysteine and the closing phenylalanine or tryptophan. A D gene is named only where the DNA matches it firmly. Clone size is not always given. Where it is, it says once, few, many or a class for expanded clones.

D: TRBD1
size: many
J: TRBJ1-2
V: TRBV25-1
CDR3: CASSLGTGFNYGYTF
DNA: TGTGCCAGCAGCCTCGGGACAGGCTTTAACTATGGCTACACCTTC

D: .
size: .
J: TRBJ2-3
V: TRBV24-1
CDR3: CATSEPPTDTQYF
DNA: TGTGCCACCAGTGAGCCCCCTACAGATACGCAGTATTTT

D: .
size: many
J: TRBJ1-1
V: TRBV25-1
CDR3: CASSEGLGHSTAEAFF
DNA: TGTGCCAGCAGTGAGGGCCTCGGACATTCAACAGCTGAAGCTTTCTTT

D: .
size: .
J: TRBJ2-3
V: TRBV24-1
CDR3: CATSDHYREIGTDTQYF
DNA: TGTGCCACCAGTGATCATTACAGGGAGATCGGCACAGATACGCAGTATTTT

D: .
size: few
J: TRBJ2-3
V: TRBV7-8
CDR3: CASSLVLHEQYF
DNA: TGTGCCAGCAGCTTGGTCCTCCATGAGCAGTATTTT

D: .
size: few
J: TRBJ2-7
V: TRBV12-3/TRBV12-4
CDR3: CASSPRGEQYF
DNA: TGTGCCAGCAGTCCCCGCGGGGAGCAGTACTTC

D: .
size: .
J: TRBJ2-7
V: TRBV15
CDR3: CATSRDPGTYEQYF
DNA: TGTGCCACCAGCAGAGATCCGGGGACCTACGAGCAGTACTTC

D: .
size: many
J: TRBJ2-1
V: TRBV24-1
CDR3: CATGETAEQFF
DNA: TGTGCCACCGGGGAGACAGCTGAGCAGTTCTTC

D: .
size: .
J: TRBJ2-7
V: TRBV7-9
CDR3: CASSLVAGFYEQYF
DNA: TGTGCCAGCAGCTTAGTGGCCGGATTCTACGAGCAGTACTTC

D: TRBD2
size: many
J: TRBJ2-3
V: TRBV19
CDR3: CASKFAGDTDTQYF
DNA: TGTGCCAGTAAGTTTGCGGGGGACACAGATACGCAGTATTTT

D: .
size: once
J: TRBJ2-1
V: TRBV15
CDR3: CATSLSRLGLLREQFF
DNA: TGTGCCACCAGTTTGTCCAGATTAGGACTATTAAGAGAGCAGTTCTTC

D: .
size: many
J: TRBJ1-1
V: TRBV19
CDR3: CASSLGRRTEAFF
DNA: TGTGCCAGTAGTCTGGGTCGGCGGACTGAAGCTTTCTTT

D: .
size: .
J: TRBJ2-7
V: TRBV20-1
CDR3: CSAWTTESYEQYF
DNA: TGCAGTGCTTGGACCACAGAGTCCTACGAGCAGTACTTC

D: TRBD1
size: .
J: TRBJ2-7
V: TRBV25-1
CDR3: CASSARQGASYEQYF
DNA: TGTGCCAGCAGTGCTAGACAGGGGGCGTCCTACGAGCAGTACTTC

D: TRBD2
size: .
J: TRBJ2-5
V: TRBV7-2
CDR3: CASSSVGLAGGPQETQYF
DNA: TGTGCCAGCAGCTCTGTAGGACTAGCGGGGGGCCCCCAAGAGACCCAGTACTTC

D: TRBD1
size: once
J: TRBJ1-2
V: TRBV10-3
CDR3: CASWTGGHYGYTF
DNA: TGTGCCAGCTGGACAGGGGGTCACTATGGCTACACCTTC

D: TRBD2
size: .
J: TRBJ2-1
V: TRBV10-3
CDR3: CAISDGTSWDYEQFF
DNA: TGTGCCATCAGTGACGGGACTAGCTGGGACTATGAGCAGTTCTTC

D: TRBD1
size: few
J: TRBJ1-2
V: TRBV2
CDR3: CASRGTDIYGYTF
DNA: TGTGCCAGCAGGGGGACAGACATCTATGGCTACACCTTC

D: .
size: many
J: TRBJ2-2
V: TRBV20-1
CDR3: CSARDTQRARELFF
DNA: TGCAGTGCTAGAGATACTCAGAGAGCCAGGGAGCTGTTTTTT

D: .
size: .
J: TRBJ1-2
V: TRBV5-1
CDR3: CASSDAGSSFPYGYTF
DNA: TGCGCCAGCAGTGATGCCGGGTCCAGTTTTCCCTATGGCTACACCTTC